This T cell receptor beta chain originates from a study of chemoradiotherapy in HPV16-positive cancers. Generated by immunoSEQ multiplex PCR, the TCRdb table keeps only in-frame clones and is missing some. There are 20,000 to 25,000 clones in the sample; approximately 83% occur only once, and less than 5% lies in the top ten. The germline V gene has CDR1 SGHRS and CDR2 YFSETQ. The CDR3 sequence is 12 residues long. Trimming shortened V by 4 bases and J by 6 bases, and 10 bases separated the two germline ends. The receptor comes from a human donor with HPV-associated anogenital cancer. Sequences were derived from blood, sampled from a patient who underwent chemoradiotherapy. This chain uses TRBV5-1 with TRBJ1-2; no definite D call. The CDR3 region has the DNA TGCGCCAGCAGCCCTGCACAGCATGGCTACACCTTC. It encodes CASSPAQHGYTF. Based on the CDR3 plus reference TRBV5-1 and TRBJ1-2, the full variable domain is KAGVTQTPRYLIKTRGQQVTLSCSPISGHRSVSWYQQTPGQGLQFLFEYFSETQRNKGNFPGRFSGRQFSNSRSEMNVSTLELGDSALYLCASSPAQHGYTFGSGTRLTVV.